The 30 T cell receptor beta chains presented below share a single source sample, sequenced in a study of human T cells and chemical hapten exposure. Extraction of total RNA was performed on unfractionated whole blood. As the library was built, unique molecular identifiers were attached to individual cDNA molecules. TCRdb independently ran MiXCR on the reads; one entry per CDR3 protein. Here the sample spans around 120,000 distinct CDR3 sequences, approximately 9.3% being singletons. Material: whole blood. The receptors here all came from a human donor in good health. Some clones in this sample may be carry-over from other donors' samples.

The chain is built from TRBV29-1 and TRBJ2-7; 7 nucleotides line up with TRBD2. From germline, CDR1 is SQVTM and CDR2 ANQGSEA. The CDR3 is 14 residues long. The V gene end was trimmed by 1 base and the J gene end by 3 bases; junction bases not matched to a gene: 6. DNA for the CDR3: TGCAGCGTTGAAGGGGAGGGAACGGACTACGAGCAGTACTTC. Its protein product is CSVEGEGTDYEQYF.

This clonotype was observed at least ten times. This chain links TRBV19 with TRBJ1-6; 7 nucleotides agree with TRBD1. Germline CDR1 is LNHDA and CDR2 is SQIVND (reference sequence). The J segment lost 7 bases and the V segment lost 3 bases, leaving 3 bases of the junction unmatched. The CDR3 has 14 residues. The CDR3 is CASSMTGTNSPLHF. CDR3 DNA: TGTGCCAGTAGTATGACAGGGACCAATTCACCCCTCCACTTT.

The chain joins TRBV5-1 to TRBJ2-5, with 9 bases fitting TRBD1. V lost 3 bases to trimming and J lost 5 bases; unmatched junction nucleotides: 5. The CDR3 covers 14 residues. Germline CDR1 and CDR2: SGHRS and YFSETQ. The CDR3 sequence: CASSSGQGTETQYF. CDR3 sequence (DNA): TGCGCCAGCAGCTCAGGACAGGGGACGGAGACCCAGTACTTC.

The rearrangement uses TRBV14 and TRBJ2-7, with 10 positions matching TRBD1. This CDR3 comprises 17 residues. CDR1 is SGHDN, CDR2 FVKESK, per germline. Germline trimming cut 1 base from V and 5 bases from J; bases unmatched to any gene: 11. The CDR3 spells CASSQVDTGTGDDEQYF. In DNA form, the CDR3 reads TGTGCCAGCAGCCAAGTTGATACCGGGACAGGGGACGACGAGCAGTACTTC. The variable domain in full, with the rest retrieved from reference TRBV14 and TRBJ2-7, is EAGVTQFPSHSVIEKGQTVTLRCDPISGHDNLYWYRRVMGKEIKFLLHFVKESKQDESGMPNNRFLAERTGGTYSTLKVQPAELEDSGVYFCASSQVDTGTGDDEQYFGPGTRLTVT.

Here the CDR3 reads CASTPIGQDTSYEQYF. CDR3 sequence (DNA): TGTGCCAGCACCCCAATCGGACAGGACACCTCCTACGAGCAGTACTTC. The J gene is TRBJ2-7, the V gene TRBV2; 7 bases fit TRBD1. The CDR3 is 16 amino acids. The germline V gene has CDR1 SNHLY and CDR2 FYNNEI. With 7 bases clipped from V and 0 bases from J, the junction kept 12 bases outside the gene matches.

This clonotype came up a few times. V is TRBV6-6 and J is TRBJ2-7; D is unresolved. This CDR3 is built from 17 residues. V was clipped by 6 bases and J by 4 bases, with 25 bases between them. Germline V gene sequence: CDR1 MNHNY, CDR2 SVGAGI (reference sequence). CDR3 coding DNA: TGTGCCAGCAGCTCGACCGTCGGCGACAAGGGTCGGTACGAGCAGTACTTC. This encodes CASSSTVGDKGRYEQYF.

This clonotype was seen more than once but under ten times. The genes are TRBV19 and TRBJ2-1; TRBD2 aligns across 11 bases. Germline CDR1 and CDR2: LNHDA and SQIVND (reference sequence). V was pared by 3 bases and J by 2 bases, with 0 bases of the junction left unmatched. This CDR3 has 15 amino acids. The CDR3 coding sequence is TGTGCCAGTAGTATGACTAGCGGGGCCTACAATGAGCAGTTCTTC. This codes for CASSMTSGAYNEQFF.

This chain uses TRBV2 with TRBJ1-1; D ambiguous. CDR1 and CDR2 (germline): SNHLY, FYNNEI. The ends were cut back, 7 bases at V and 7 bases at J, with 16 bases in the middle. This CDR3 spans 13 amino acids. CDR3 bases: TGTGCCAGCAAAATGGGCCGCGCACGTGAAGCTTTCTTT. It codes for CASKMGRAREAFF.

This clonotype was counted at least ten times. This chain connects TRBV29-1 to TRBJ2-7, with D possibly being TRBD2 (6 bases). Germline-derived CDR1 and CDR2 are SQVTM and ANQGSEA. Trimming cost V 3 bases and J 3 bases, with 9 bases left between them. The CDR3 loop spans 12 amino acids. The CDR3 protein is CSVEVADYEQYF. CDR3 nucleotide sequence: TGCAGCGTTGAGGTAGCGGACTACGAGCAGTACTTC.

Only a few counts were recorded for this clonotype. This chain uses TRBV12-3 or TRBV12-4 with TRBJ1-6; 9 bases align to TRBD1. The CDR3 spans 14 residues. V lost 6 bases to trimming and J lost 10 bases; unmatched junction nucleotides: 7. CDR3: CASRPDRGRSPLHF. CDR3 DNA: TGTGCCAGCAGGCCGGACAGGGGACGCTCACCCCTCCACTTT.

This rearrangement joins TRBV29-1 to TRBJ2-5, with 10 nucleotides matching TRBD1. Germline V lookup: CDR1 SQVTM, CDR2 ANQGSEA. The length of the CDR3 is 14 residues. Trimming took 3 bases from V and 1 from J; bases not matched to a gene: 2. The CDR3 loop reads CSVEGTGAQETQYF. The CDR3 coding sequence is TGCAGCGTTGAGGGGACAGGGGCCCAAGAGACCCAGTACTTC.

This clonotype was detected many times. The V gene is TRBV12-3 or TRBV12-4, the J gene TRBJ1-3; D is ambiguous. This CDR3 spans 15 amino acids. V lost 4 bases and J lost 4, with 14 bases in between. CDR3 region: CASSYDIGRGNTIYF. CDR3 coding DNA: TGTGCCAGCAGTTACGACATTGGTCGGGGAAACACCATATATTTT.

There are a few counts of this clonotype. The V gene is TRBV6-1, the J gene TRBJ2-2, with D possibly TRBD1 on 5 matching bases. The CDR3 runs 15 residues. CDR1 and CDR2 (germline): MNHNS, SASEGT. The ends were cut back, 5 bases at V and 2 bases at J, with 12 bases in the middle. The CDR3 coding sequence is TGTGCCAGCAGTTCTTGGCAGGGTAACACCGGGGAGCTGTTTTTT. As protein: CASSSWQGNTGELFF.

This clonotype was observed a few times. The chain is built from TRBV12-3 or TRBV12-4 and TRBJ2-3; 9 bases are a match to TRBD2. With 6 bases clipped from V and 2 bases from J, the junction kept 3 bases outside the gene matches. The CDR3 contains 14 residues. In DNA form, the CDR3 reads TGTGCCAGCAGACTAGCGGGCTACACAGATACGCAGTATTTT. This encodes CASRLAGYTDTQYF.

This clonotype was detected a few times. This sequence joins TRBV27 and TRBJ1-2; possible D gene TRBD1, 6 bases. In germline, CDR1 is MNHEY, CDR2 SMNVEV (reference sequence). Trimming cost V 1 base and J 3 bases, with 12 bases left between them. This CDR3 comprises 15 residues. CDR3 protein: CASSLWGGGDYGYTF. DNA of the CDR3: TGTGCCAGCAGTTTATGGGGAGGGGGGGACTATGGCTACACCTTC.

This clonotype was detected a few times. CDR3 in DNA: TGTGCCAGCAGCTTAGTGGGGGGGACAGGATGGGCACCCCTCCACTTT. It translates to CASSLVGGTGWAPLHF. The chain combines TRBV13 with TRBJ1-6; 8 bases align to TRBD1. Losses at the gene ends were 1 base for V and 11 bases for J; bases not matched to a gene: 10. The CDR3 length is 16 residues. Germline lookup yields CDR1 PRHDT and CDR2 FYEKMQ (reference sequence).

This clonotype was seen a few times. The CDR3 sequence is CSAMMTVNEQFF. The CDR3 DNA follows: TGCAGCGCCATGATGACCGTGAATGAGCAGTTCTTC. This rearrangement joins TRBV29-1 to TRBJ2-1, with D unresolved. Trimming cost V 7 bases and J 7 bases, with 14 bases left between them. Germline V gives CDR1 SQVTM, CDR2 ANQGSEA. CDR3 length equals 12 residues.

In its sample, this clonotype was seen many times. This chain joins TRBV12-3 or TRBV12-4 and TRBJ2-1; 7 bases line up with TRBD2. J gave up 2 bases and V 8 bases, and 9 bases lay outside the gene matches. This CDR3 has 15 amino acids. In DNA, the CDR3 is TGTGCCAGCGGCCGGCAGCGGGGTGCCTACAATGAGCAGTTCTTC. Encoded protein: CASGRQRGAYNEQFF.

In this sample, this clonotype turned up a few times. The genes are TRBV29-1 and TRBJ1-1, with 7 bases matching TRBD1. The germline V gene has CDR1 SQVTM and CDR2 ANQGSEA. The V gene end was trimmed by 7 bases and the J gene end by 1 base; junction bases not matched to a gene: 6. This CDR3 has 13 amino acids. CDR3 DNA: TGCAGCGGTACGAGACAGGGGAACACTGAAGCTTTCTTT. It specifies CSGTRQGNTEAFF.

The CDR3 protein is CASSLIVEGGPYEQYF. The CDR3 DNA reads as TGTGCCAGCAGCTTAATTGTCGAAGGGGGGCCCTACGAGCAGTACTTC. This sequence joins TRBV11-2 and TRBJ2-7; either TRBD1 or TRBD2 may fit D (6 bases each). Germline V gives CDR1 SGHAT, CDR2 FQNNGV. V lost 2 bases to trimming and J lost 2 bases, with 16 bases between them. This CDR3 region has 16 residues.

There are many counts of this clonotype. This sequence joins TRBV4-1 and TRBJ2-1; D is ambiguous. The CDR3 consists of 14 residues. V lost 1 base and J 2 bases, leaving 6 bases between the germline ends. Germline V lookup: CDR1 MGHRA, CDR2 YSYEKL. The CDR3 nucleotides are TGCGCCAGCAGCCAAGGTTGGACCTACAATGAGCAGTTCTTC. Its protein is CASSQGWTYNEQFF.

Only a few counts were recorded for this clonotype. The chain has TRBV5-4 and TRBJ1-3, with TRBD1 as a possible D gene (5 bases). The CDR3 covers 17 residues. Trimming shortened V by 4 bases and J by 3 bases, and 20 bases separated the two germline ends. Germline loops: CDR1 SGHNT, CDR2 YYREEE (reference sequence). The DNA for the CDR3 is TGTGCCAGCAGCGGGGAGCTCAGGAGGGGAGGTGGAAACACCATATATTTT. This encodes CASSGELRRGGGNTIYF.

This clonotype was observed a handful of times. The rearrangement joins TRBV5-1 to TRBJ2-7; no clear D. Trimming shortened V by 4 bases and J by 6 bases, and 8 bases separated the two germline ends. The CDR3 length is 11 residues. Germline V gene sequence: CDR1 SGHRS, CDR2 YFSETQ. For the CDR3, the DNA is TGCGCCAGCAGCCTAGAATCCGAGCAGTACTTC. Translation gives CASSLESEQYF.

This clonotype was seen at least ten times. One end of the junction varies from germline; a read error may be responsible. CDR3 protein: CASSSGPGPLLDF. CDR3 sequence (DNA): TGTGCCAGCAGTTCAGGACCGGGACCCCTCTTGGATTTT. The chain carries TRBV12-3 or TRBV12-4 and TRBJ1-5, with D tentatively TRBD1 (5 bases). This CDR3 contains 13 residues.

Here the CDR3 reads CASSKGNRYSPLHF. The DNA for the CDR3 is TGTGCCAGCAGCAAAGGGAACAGGTATTCACCCCTCCACTTT. The V and J genes are TRBV21-1 and TRBJ1-6; the table names TRBD1, a call not compared with the DNA. TRBV21-1 has pseudogene status. The CDR3 totals 14 residues.

This clonotype was seen repeatedly, ten times or more. The V gene is TRBV6-2 or TRBV6-3, the J gene TRBJ1-1; no reliable D call. CDR1 MNHEY and CDR2 SVGEGT come from the germline V gene. Trimming removed 3 bases at V and 1 base at J, with 12 bases between. The CDR3 length is 15 residues. The CDR3 loop is CASSYMVRANTEAFF. The DNA for the CDR3 is TGTGCCAGCAGTTATATGGTGCGGGCGAACACTGAAGCTTTCTTT.

This clonotype showed up just a few times. This chain links TRBV19 with TRBJ1-6; TRBD1 agrees at 9 bases. Germline CDR1 and CDR2: LNHDA and SQIVND (reference sequence). The CDR3 spans 14 residues. V shed 3 bases and J 9 bases; nucleotides not matched to a gene: 3. CDR3 region: CASSMTGGVSPLHF. The DNA for the CDR3 is TGTGCCAGTAGTATGACAGGGGGAGTTTCACCCCTCCACTTT.

J is TRBJ1-5 and V is TRBV7-8; D may be TRBD1 (5 bases). V lost 5 bases, J lost 3 bases, and 11 bases lay in between. Germline values: CDR1 SGHVS, CDR2 FQNEAQ. The CDR3 has 14 residues. The CDR3 region is CASSPDSNNQPQHF. CDR3 nucleotide sequence: TGTGCCAGCAGCCCAGACAGTAACAATCAGCCCCAGCATTTT.

This clonotype was seen repeatedly, ten times or more. This chain connects TRBV20-1 to TRBJ2-1; 9 bases match TRBD1. Germline assignment: CDR1 DFQATT and CDR2 SNEGSKA (reference sequence). The CDR3 consists of 13 residues. V lost 4 bases, J lost 7 bases, and 5 bases stayed unmatched. CDR3 in DNA: TGCAGTGCTACCCGGGACAGGGAAAATGAGCAGTTCTTC. It codes for CSATRDRENEQFF.

This clonotype has more than one count but fewer than ten. V and J are TRBV12-3 or TRBV12-4 and TRBJ2-2; maybe TRBD2 (5 bases). V shed 3 bases and J shed 7 bases, with 6 bases lying between them. The CDR3 has 12 residues. The CDR3 protein is CASSFGIGELFF. The CDR3 nucleotides are TGTGCCAGCAGTTTCGGGATCGGGGAGCTGTTTTTT.